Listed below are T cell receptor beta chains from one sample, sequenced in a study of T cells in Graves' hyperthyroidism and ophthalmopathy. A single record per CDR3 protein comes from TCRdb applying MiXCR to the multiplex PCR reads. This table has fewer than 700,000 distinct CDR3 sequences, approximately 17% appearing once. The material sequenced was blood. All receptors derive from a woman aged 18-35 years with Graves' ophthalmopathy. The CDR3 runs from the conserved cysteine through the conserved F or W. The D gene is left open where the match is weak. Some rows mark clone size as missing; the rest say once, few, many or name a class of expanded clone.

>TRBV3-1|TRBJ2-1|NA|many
TGTGCCAGCAGCCAAGATACTCAGGTCTACAATGAGCAGTTCTTC
CASSQDTQVYNEQFF
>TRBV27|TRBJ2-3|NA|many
TGTGCCAGCAGTGAAGCGACGGGAGATACGCAGTATTTT
CASSEATGDTQYF
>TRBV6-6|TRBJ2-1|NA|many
TGTGCCAGCAGTTACTCAAGGGGCTGGTCCCCGAACAATGAGCAGTTCTTC
CASSYSRGWSPNNEQFF
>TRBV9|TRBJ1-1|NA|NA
TGTGCCAGCAGCGTAGAGTCAGGGGCGGAAGCTTTCTTT
CASSVESGAEAFF
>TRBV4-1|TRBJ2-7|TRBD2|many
TGCGCCAGCAGCCAAGGACTAGCGGATGGGTACGAGCAGTACTTC
CASSQGLADGYEQYF
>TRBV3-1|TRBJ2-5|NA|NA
TGTGCCAGCAGCCAAGATCGTGGGGGGACAACGCAAGAGACCCAGTACTTC
CASSQDRGGTTQETQYF
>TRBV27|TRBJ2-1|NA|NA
TGTGCCAGCAGAAATATAGGGCCCACTCCCTCCTACAATGAGCAGTTCTTC
CASRNIGPTPSYNEQFF
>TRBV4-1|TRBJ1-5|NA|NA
TGCGCCAGCAGCCAAGGAGTGGGATATCAGCCCCAGCATTTT
CASSQGVGYQPQHF
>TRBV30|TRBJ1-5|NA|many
TGTGCCTGGAGTCTTGTACAGGGACCCCAGCATTTT
CAWSLVQGPQHF
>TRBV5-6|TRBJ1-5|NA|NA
TGTGCCAGCAGCTTGGCTGGGGGGAACAATCAGCCCCAGCATTTT
CASSLAGGNNQPQHF
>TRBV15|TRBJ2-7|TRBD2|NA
TGTGCCACCAGTCCAGCGGGAGTAAACATCTACGAGCAGTACTTC
CATSPAGVNIYEQYF
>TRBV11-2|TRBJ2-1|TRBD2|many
TGTGCCAGCAGCGCTGGGACTAGCGGGTGGGGTGAGCAGTTCTTC
CASSAGTSGWGEQFF
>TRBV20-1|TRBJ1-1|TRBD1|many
TGCAGTGCTAGACTAGGGGGCGGCACTGAAGCTTTCTTT
CSARLGGGTEAFF
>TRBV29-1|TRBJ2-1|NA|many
TGCAGCGTTTCCACGCCGATCCACAATGAGCAGTTCTTC
CSVSTPIHNEQFF